Detailed here is one T cell receptor (beta chain). What it binds is unknown. This record comes from a study of blood T cells in healthy people across ages. General study findings and limits: The unknown donor CMV status may have confounded expanded clonotype changes.

The CDR3 has 12 amino acids. Germline lookup yields CDR1 GTSNPN and CDR2 SVGIG (reference sequence). Trimming cost V 0 bases and J 8 bases, with 10 bases left between them. A J-beta primer mix and a sample-barcoded 5' primer were used in a second PCR of roughly 6 to 12 cycles. Each CDR3 protein gets one entry after TCRdb re-called the 5' RACE reads with MiXCR. This table holds approximately 850,000 distinct CDR3 sequences, 40% to 50% found once. Sequencing was done on a sample of blood. This sequence joins TRBV30 and TRBJ1-2; the D is unclear. The receptor was isolated from a man aged 55 to 69 in good health. CDR3 amino acids: CAWSVNTHGYTF. The DNA of the CDR3 is TGTGCCTGGAGTGTCAACACACACGGCTACACCTTC.